The rows below give T cell receptor beta chains drawn from one sample of a study of CD8 T cells in ankylosing spondylitis. TCRdb processed the 5' RACE reads anew with MiXCR; each CDR3 protein has one entry. This sample has more than 95,000 distinct CDR3 sequences, with almost 8.5% found just once. The sequenced sample consisted of blood, either unsorted or a sorted T cell fraction (not recorded which). These receptors all stem from a male donor with ankylosing spondylitis or in good health (not recorded which). The CDR3 runs from the conserved cysteine through the conserved F or W. D genes are given only for firm matches. The size field is filled for only some rows; it gives once, few, many or a size class.

v_call,d_call,clone_size,j_call,cdr3_aa,cdr3_nt
TRBV12-3/TRBV12-4,-,many,TRBJ1-1,CASSLAKTEAFF,TGTGCCAGCAGTTTGGCAAAGACTGAAGCTTTCTTT
TRBV4-3,TRBD2,many,TRBJ2-1,CASSQASAGGNEQFF,TGCGCCAGCAGCCAAGCTTCAGCGGGGGGAAATGAGCAGTTCTTC
TRBV3-1,-,many,TRBJ1-6,CASSQGNPPLHF,TGTGCCAGCAGCCAAGGGAATCCACCCCTCCACTTT
TRBV6-2/TRBV6-3,TRBD1,-,TRBJ1-3,CASSYPTGEGNTIYF,TGTGCCAGCAGTTACCCGACAGGGGAAGGAAACACCATATATTTT
TRBV29-1,TRBD1,many,TRBJ2-7,CSVFRDRSYEQYF,TGCAGCGTTTTCCGGGACAGATCCTACGAGCAGTACTTC
TRBV27,-,many,TRBJ2-7,CASSAGALGYEQYF,TGTGCCAGCAGTGCCGGGGCCCTAGGCTACGAGCAGTACTTC
TRBV11-2,-,many,TRBJ1-2,CASSLAAGRGYTF,TGTGCCAGCAGCTTAGCGGCGGGGAGAGGCTACACCTTC
TRBV6-2/TRBV6-3,-,-,TRBJ2-5,CASTVPGWPQYF,TGTGCCAGCACAGTCCCCGGGTGGCCCCAGTACTTC
TRBV7-6,-,many,TRBJ2-1,CASSLAGRSAYNEQFF,TGTGCCAGCAGCTTAGCCGGGAGATCAGCATACAATGAGCAGTTCTTC
TRBV7-2,-,-,TRBJ1-4,CASSLAIRGPTNEKLFF,TGTGCCAGCAGCTTAGCGATACGGGGCCCAACTAATGAAAAACTGTTTTTT
TRBV5-6,-,many,TRBJ1-5,CASDRGRGSQPQHF,TGTGCCAGCGACCGGGGCCGCGGATCTCAGCCCCAGCATTTT
TRBV18,-,many,TRBJ2-3,CASPAPGSTDTQYF,TGTGCCAGCCCGGCCCCCGGGAGCACAGATACGCAGTATTTT
TRBV7-9,-,-,TRBJ1-5,CASSLTPPSSNQPQHF,TGTGCCAGCAGCCTGACCCCTCCATCTAGCAATCAGCCCCAGCATTTT
TRBV20-1,-,many,TRBJ1-5,CSARESNQPQHF,TGCAGTGCTAGGGAGAGCAATCAGCCCCAGCATTTT
TRBV19,-,-,TRBJ1-6,CASSMGISNSPLHF,TGTGCCAGTAGTATGGGGATAAGTAATTCACCCCTCCACTTT
TRBV12-3/TRBV12-4,TRBD1,many,TRBJ1-5,CASSSPTGQDHNQPQHF,TGTGCCAGCAGTTCCCCGACGGGACAGGACCATAATCAGCCCCAGCATTTT
TRBV12-3/TRBV12-4,-,many,TRBJ1-5,CASSAGSQPQHF,TGTGCCAGCAGTGCGGGATCTCAGCCCCAGCATTTT
TRBV7-6,TRBD2,many,TRBJ2-5,CASSTPTSGQETQYF,TGTGCCAGCAGCACCCCGACTAGCGGACAAGAGACCCAGTACTTC
TRBV5-5,-,many,TRBJ1-2,CASSKVRDNYGYTF,TGTGCCAGCAGTAAGGTCCGTGATAACTATGGCTACACCTTC
TRBV2,-,many,TRBJ2-3,CASSDPRGGDTQYF,TGTGCCAGCAGTGACCCCCGGGGTGGAGATACGCAGTATTTT
TRBV20-1,-,many,TRBJ2-6,CSASDPVSGANVLTF,TGCAGTGCTTCAGACCCGGTCTCTGGGGCCAACGTCCTGACTTTC
TRBV5-1,TRBD2,many,TRBJ2-1,CASSLEASGHNEQFF,TGCGCCAGCAGCTTGGAGGCTAGCGGCCACAATGAGCAGTTCTTC
TRBV3-1,TRBD2,many,TRBJ2-1,CASSHLAGGNEQFF,TGTGCCAGCAGCCATCTAGCGGGGGGCAATGAGCAGTTCTTC
TRBV27,-,-,TRBJ2-7,CASSTPLTFHSYEQYF,TGTGCCAGCAGTACACCCCTGACTTTTCACTCCTACGAGCAGTACTTC
TRBV11-2,-,-,TRBJ2-5,CASSVGPQETQYF,TGTGCCAGCAGCGTAGGACCGCAAGAGACCCAGTACTTC
TRBV3-1,-,many,TRBJ2-1,CASSARLGLKHYNEQFF,TGTGCCAGCAGCGCACGACTCGGCTTAAAACATTACAATGAGCAGTTCTTC
TRBV15,-,many,TRBJ1-5,CATSEVAVTPQHF,TGTGCCACCAGCGAGGTGGCCGTGACGCCCCAGCATTTT
TRBV19,-,many,TRBJ1-5,CASSIDLGNNQPQHF,TGTGCCAGTAGTATAGATCTGGGGAACAATCAGCCCCAGCATTTT
TRBV27,TRBD1,many,TRBJ2-7,CASSLGTATYEQYF,TGTGCCAGCAGTTTAGGGACAGCGACCTACGAGCAGTACTTC
TRBV5-1,-,many,TRBJ2-7,CASSSGGTEIYEQYF,TGCGCCAGCAGCAGCGGAGGGACAGAGATCTACGAGCAGTACTTC
TRBV5-1,-,many,TRBJ2-2,CASRTGTNTGELFF,TGCGCCAGCAGAACAGGGACGAACACCGGGGAGCTGTTTTTT
TRBV29-1,-,few,TRBJ1-2,CSVGGAGVSNYGYTF,TGCAGCGTTGGAGGGGCAGGCGTCTCTAACTATGGCTACACCTTC
TRBV6-1,TRBD1,many,TRBJ1-2,CASINPGTGGPREYGYTF,TGTGCCAGCATCAACCCCGGGACAGGGGGCCCTCGAGAGTATGGCTACACCTTC
TRBV5-1,-,many,TRBJ2-5,CASSRQGGETQYF,TGCGCCAGCAGTCGACAGGGAGGCGAGACCCAGTACTTC
TRBV29-1,-,many,TRBJ1-5,CSVEDGNQPQHF,TGCAGCGTTGAGGATGGTAATCAGCCCCAGCATTTT
TRBV4-2,-,many,TRBJ1-2,CASSQDELETYTF,TGTGCCAGCAGCCAAGATGAGTTGGAAACTTACACCTTC
TRBV14,-,many,TRBJ2-1,CASSHMGGSYNEQFF,TGTGCCAGCAGCCATATGGGGGGCTCCTACAATGAGCAGTTCTTC
TRBV7-9,-,-,TRBJ2-3,CASSLGPMVDTQYF,TGTGCCAGCAGCCTGGGCCCTATGGTGGATACGCAGTATTTT
TRBV6-5,-,many,TRBJ1-3,CASSYTPGRVVSGNTIYF,TGTGCCAGCAGTTACACCCCCGGGAGGGTCGTCTCTGGAAACACCATATATTTT
TRBV12-3/TRBV12-4,TRBD2,many,TRBJ2-1,CASSPYSRGGSGAGHEQFF,TGTGCCAGCAGCCCCTACTCGCGGGGGGGCTCCGGAGCCGGCCATGAGCAGTTCTTC
TRBV4-3,-,-,TRBJ1-1,CASSPAPHGGNTEAFF,TGCGCCAGCAGCCCCGCACCGCATGGGGGGAACACTGAAGCTTTCTTT
TRBV7-9,-,-,TRBJ2-1,CASSFSANEQFF,TGTGCCAGCAGCTTCAGTGCCAATGAGCAGTTCTTC
TRBV7-2,-,many,TRBJ2-1,CASSPLRDEQFF,TGTGCCAGCAGCCCCCTCCGGGATGAGCAGTTCTTC
TRBV29-1,TRBD1,many,TRBJ2-2,CSVEEGGRGHTGELFF,TGCAGCGTTGAAGAAGGGGGCAGGGGGCACACCGGGGAGCTGTTTTTT